Sequencing of this TCR beta chain was carried out in a study of cytomegalovirus exposure and HLA in healthy donors. General study results and limits: A classifier reportedly called cytomegalovirus status with high sensitivity and specificity. It was 150 to 200 TCR beta chains that were listed as cytomegalovirus-associated.

CDR3 length equals 12 residues. The V segment lost 6 bases and the J segment 7 bases; nucleotides outside the gene matches: 3. Per the germline V gene, CDR1 is SNHLY and CDR2 is FYNNEI. The assay was immunoSEQ multiplex PCR, and TCRdb's table has in-frame clones only and misses some. The data contain approximately 150,000 clones, more than 75% of them singletons. Donors were drawn from the approximately 120-subject validation cohort, separate from the approximately 700-subject first cohort. For this clone: The antigen remains unidentified.

This sequence was found in a man between 18 and 29 years old in good health and CMV-seropositive. Input material: PBMCs. This sequence joins TRBV2 and TRBJ2-1; 7 bases align to TRBD2. The CDR3 loop reads CASSGLVNEQFF. The CDR3 DNA is TGTGCCAGCAGCGGACTAGTTAATGAGCAGTTCTTC.